A single TCR beta chain is shown here with its context. These data are taken from a study of OX40 agonist ivuxolimab in advanced cancers. Germline CDR1 reads MNHEY; CDR2 reads SVGAGI. The CDR3 runs 15 residues. V gave up 8 bases and J gave up 1 base, with 18 bases separating them. Assay used: immunoSEQ multiplex PCR; TCRdb lists only in-frame clones, some missing. This sample has approximately 60,000 clones; 75% to 85% occur once, and the top ten carry approximately 0.75%. The V call is TRBV6-5, the J call TRBJ2-7, with D possibly TRBD1 on 5 matching bases. This specimen consisted of CD4+ or CD8+ T cells sorted from blood, obtained in a trial of the OX40 agonist ivuxolimab. The TCR was taken from an adult with an advanced solid tumor such as melanoma, head and neck, liver or kidney cancer. DNA for the CDR3: TGTGCCAGCTCGGTTCAGGCAGGGCAGTCCTACGAGCAGTACTTC. Translated, it gives CASSVQAGQSYEQYF.